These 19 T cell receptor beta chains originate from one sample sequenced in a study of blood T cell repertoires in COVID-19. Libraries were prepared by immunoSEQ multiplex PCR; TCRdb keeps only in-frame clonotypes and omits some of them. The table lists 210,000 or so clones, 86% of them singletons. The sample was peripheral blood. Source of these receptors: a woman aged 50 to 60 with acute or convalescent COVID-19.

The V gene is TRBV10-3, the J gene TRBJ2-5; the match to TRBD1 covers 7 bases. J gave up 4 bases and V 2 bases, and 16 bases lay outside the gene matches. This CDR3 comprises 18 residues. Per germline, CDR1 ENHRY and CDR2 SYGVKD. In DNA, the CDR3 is TGTGCCATCAGTGAGCGAGGGACAGCATACCAGGAGAGAGAGACCCAGTACTTC. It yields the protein CAISERGTAYQERETQYF.

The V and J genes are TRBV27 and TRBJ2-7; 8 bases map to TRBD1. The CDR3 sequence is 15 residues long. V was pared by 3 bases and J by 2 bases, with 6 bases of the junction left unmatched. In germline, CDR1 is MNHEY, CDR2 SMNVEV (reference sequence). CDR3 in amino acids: CASSFEAGGPYEQYF. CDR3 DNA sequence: TGTGCCAGCAGTTTTGAGGCAGGGGGCCCCTACGAGCAGTACTTC.

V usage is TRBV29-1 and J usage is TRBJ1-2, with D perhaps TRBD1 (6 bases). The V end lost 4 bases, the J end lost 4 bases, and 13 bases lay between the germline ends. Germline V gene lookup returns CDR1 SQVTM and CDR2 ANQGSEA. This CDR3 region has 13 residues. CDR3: CSVVGQSFYGYTF. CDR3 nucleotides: TGCAGCGTTGTTGGACAGTCCTTCTATGGCTACACCTTC.

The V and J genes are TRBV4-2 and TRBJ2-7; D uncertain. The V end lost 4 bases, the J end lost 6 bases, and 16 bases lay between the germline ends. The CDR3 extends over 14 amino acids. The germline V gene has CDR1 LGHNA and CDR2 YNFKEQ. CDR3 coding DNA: TGTGCCAGCAGCCCATCAGTGGGCGCCGGCGAGCAGTACTTC. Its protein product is CASSPSVGAGEQYF.

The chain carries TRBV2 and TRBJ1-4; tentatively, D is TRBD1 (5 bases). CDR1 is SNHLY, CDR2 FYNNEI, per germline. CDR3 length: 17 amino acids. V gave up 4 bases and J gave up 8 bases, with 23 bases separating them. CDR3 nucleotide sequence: TGTGCCAGCAGTGGGGCCGCCTGGGGCTCGAAAGGAGAAAAACTGTTTTTT. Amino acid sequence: CASSGAAWGSKGEKLFF. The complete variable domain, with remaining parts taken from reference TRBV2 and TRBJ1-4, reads EPEVTQTPSHQVTQMGQEVILRCVPISNHLYFYWYRQILGQKVEFLVSFYNNEISEKSEIFDDQFSVERPDGSNFTLKIRSTKLEDSAMYFCASSGAAWGSKGEKLFFGSGTQLSVL.

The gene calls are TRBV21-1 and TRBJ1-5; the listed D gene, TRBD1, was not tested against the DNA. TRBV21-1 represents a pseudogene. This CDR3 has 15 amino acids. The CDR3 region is CASSKAPGCNQPQHF. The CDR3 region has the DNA TGTGCCAGCAGCAAAGCGCCAGGGTGCAATCAGCCCCAGCATTTT.

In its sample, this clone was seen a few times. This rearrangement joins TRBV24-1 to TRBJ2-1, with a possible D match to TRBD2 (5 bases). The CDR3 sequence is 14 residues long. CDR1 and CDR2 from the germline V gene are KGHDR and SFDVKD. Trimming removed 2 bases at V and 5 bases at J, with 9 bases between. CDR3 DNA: TGTGCCACCAGTGATTCTAGCCTGAACAATGAGCAGTTCTTC. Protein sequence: CATSDSSLNNEQFF.

CDR3 sequence (DNA): TGTGCCAGCAGTACGATGGCCAGGGGCGGTCAGCCCCAGCATTTT. The encoded protein is CASSTMARGGQPQHF. The V and J genes are TRBV6-2 or TRBV6-3 and TRBJ1-5, with D possibly being TRBD1 (6 bases). The CDR3 covers 15 residues. Germline V gives CDR1 MNHEY, CDR2 SVGEGT. V lost 5 bases, J lost 6 bases, and 17 bases lay in between.

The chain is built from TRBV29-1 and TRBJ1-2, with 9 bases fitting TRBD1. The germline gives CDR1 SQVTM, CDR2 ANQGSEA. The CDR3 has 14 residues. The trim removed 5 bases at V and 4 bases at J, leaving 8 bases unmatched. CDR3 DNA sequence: TGCAGCGTTTCCACAGGGGGCGCCGGCTATGGCTACACCTTC. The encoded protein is CSVSTGGAGYGYTF.

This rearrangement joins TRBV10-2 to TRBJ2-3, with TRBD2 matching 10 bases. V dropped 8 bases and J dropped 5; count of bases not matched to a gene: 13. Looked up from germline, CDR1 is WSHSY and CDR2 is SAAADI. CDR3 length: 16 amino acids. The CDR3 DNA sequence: TGCGCCAGCTCCGCCCAGCTAGCGGGAGTAGGAGATACGCAGTATTTT. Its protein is CASSAQLAGVGDTQYF.

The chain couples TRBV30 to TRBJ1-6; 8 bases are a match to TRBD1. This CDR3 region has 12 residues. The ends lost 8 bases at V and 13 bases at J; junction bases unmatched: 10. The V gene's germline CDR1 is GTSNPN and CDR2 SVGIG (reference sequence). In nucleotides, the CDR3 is TGTGCCGGGACAGGATCCCCTGGGCCCCTCCACTTT. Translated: CAGTGSPGPLHF.

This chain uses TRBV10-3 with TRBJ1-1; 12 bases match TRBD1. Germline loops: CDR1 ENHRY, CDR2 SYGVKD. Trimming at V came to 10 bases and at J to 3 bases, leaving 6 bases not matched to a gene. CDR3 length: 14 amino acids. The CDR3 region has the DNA TGTGCCACCGCCGGGACAGGGGGCGACACTGAAGCTTTCTTT. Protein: CATAGTGGDTEAFF.

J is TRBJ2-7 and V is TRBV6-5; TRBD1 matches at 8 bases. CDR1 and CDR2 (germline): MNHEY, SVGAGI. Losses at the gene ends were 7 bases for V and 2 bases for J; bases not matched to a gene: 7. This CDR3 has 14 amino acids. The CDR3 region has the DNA TGTGCCAGCACCCCGGGACAGGAGACCTACGAGCAGTACTTC. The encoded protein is CASTPGQETYEQYF.

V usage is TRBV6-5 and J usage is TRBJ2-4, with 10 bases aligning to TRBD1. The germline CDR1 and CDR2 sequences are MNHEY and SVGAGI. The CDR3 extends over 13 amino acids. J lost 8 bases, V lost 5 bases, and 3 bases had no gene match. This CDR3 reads CASSTGQGDIQYF. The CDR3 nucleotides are TGTGCCAGCAGTACAGGACAGGGGGACATTCAGTACTTC.

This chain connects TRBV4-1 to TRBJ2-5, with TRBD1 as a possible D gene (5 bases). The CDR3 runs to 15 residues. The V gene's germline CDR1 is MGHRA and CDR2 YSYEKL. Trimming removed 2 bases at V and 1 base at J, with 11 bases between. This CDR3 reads CASSQSTGAQETQYF. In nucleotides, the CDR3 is TGCGCCAGCAGCCAAAGCACTGGGGCCCAAGAGACCCAGTACTTC.

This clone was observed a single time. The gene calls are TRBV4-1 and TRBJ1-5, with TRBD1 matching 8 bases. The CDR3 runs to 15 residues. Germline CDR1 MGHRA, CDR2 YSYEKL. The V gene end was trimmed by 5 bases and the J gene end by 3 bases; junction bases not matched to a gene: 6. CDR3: CASSEDRVDNQPQHF. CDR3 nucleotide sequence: TGCGCCAGCAGCGAGGACAGGGTCGACAATCAGCCCCAGCATTTT.

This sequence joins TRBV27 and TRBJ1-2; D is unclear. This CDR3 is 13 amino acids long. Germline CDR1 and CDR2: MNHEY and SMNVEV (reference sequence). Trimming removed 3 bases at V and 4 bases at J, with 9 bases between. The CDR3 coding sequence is TGTGCCAGCAGTTTCAACGGTCGCTATGGCTACACCTTC. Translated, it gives CASSFNGRYGYTF.

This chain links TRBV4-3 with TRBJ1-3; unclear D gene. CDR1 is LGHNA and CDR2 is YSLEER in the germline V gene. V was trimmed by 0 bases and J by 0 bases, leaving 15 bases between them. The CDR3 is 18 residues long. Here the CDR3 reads CASSQEYAAESSGNTIYF. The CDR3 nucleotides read TGCGCCAGCAGCCAAGAATATGCGGCCGAAAGCTCTGGAAACACCATATATTTT.

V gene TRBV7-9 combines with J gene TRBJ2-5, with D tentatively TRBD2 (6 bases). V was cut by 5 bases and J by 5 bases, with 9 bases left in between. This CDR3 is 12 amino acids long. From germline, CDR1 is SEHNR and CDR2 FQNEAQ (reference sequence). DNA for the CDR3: TGTGCCAGCAGCGGCGGGGTGGAGACCCAGTACTTC. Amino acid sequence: CASSGGVETQYF.